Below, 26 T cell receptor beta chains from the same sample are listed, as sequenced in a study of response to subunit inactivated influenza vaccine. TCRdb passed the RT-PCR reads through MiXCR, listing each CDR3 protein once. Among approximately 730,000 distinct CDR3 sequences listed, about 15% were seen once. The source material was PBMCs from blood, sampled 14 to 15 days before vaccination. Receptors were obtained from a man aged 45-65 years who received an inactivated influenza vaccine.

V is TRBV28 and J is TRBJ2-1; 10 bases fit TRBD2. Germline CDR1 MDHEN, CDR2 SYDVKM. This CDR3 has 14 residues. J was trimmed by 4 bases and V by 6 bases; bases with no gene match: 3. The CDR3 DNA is TGTGCCAGCAGGATAGCGGGGGGTTACAATGAGCAGTTCTTC. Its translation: CASRIAGGYNEQFF.

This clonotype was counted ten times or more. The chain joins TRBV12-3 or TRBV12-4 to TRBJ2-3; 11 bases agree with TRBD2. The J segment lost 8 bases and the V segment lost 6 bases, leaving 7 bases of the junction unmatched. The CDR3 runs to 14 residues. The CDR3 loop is CASSPTSGRSTQYF. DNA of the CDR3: TGTGCCAGCAGCCCCACTAGCGGGAGAAGTACGCAGTATTTT.

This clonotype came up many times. In DNA form, the CDR3 reads TGTGCCAGCAGCTTCCGATGGGGTACGAATAAGGACACCGGGGAGCTGTTTTTT. Its translation is CASSFRWGTNKDTGELFF. The chain combines TRBV9 with TRBJ2-2; no reliable D call. Germline-derived CDR1 and CDR2 are SGDLS and YYNGEE. This CDR3 has 18 residues. Trimming removed 4 bases from V and 3 bases from J, with 22 bases in between.

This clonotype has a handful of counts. In DNA, the CDR3 is TGTGCCAGCAGCGCCCACTCGGGACAGGGGGAAGTCAATGAGCAGTTCTTC. Translating it yields CASSAHSGQGEVNEQFF. The rearrangement links TRBV9 to TRBJ2-1, with 11 bases aligning to TRBD1. Trimming removed 3 bases from V and 6 bases from J; junction bases left unmatched: 11. CDR1 and CDR2 (germline): SGDLS, YYNGEE. The CDR3 is 17 amino acids.

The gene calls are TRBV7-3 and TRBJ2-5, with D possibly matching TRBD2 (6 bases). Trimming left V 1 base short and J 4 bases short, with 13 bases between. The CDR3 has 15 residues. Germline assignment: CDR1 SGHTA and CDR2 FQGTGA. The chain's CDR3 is CASSLIAGLIETQYF. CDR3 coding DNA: TGTGCCAGCAGCTTAATTGCGGGACTCATAGAGACCCAGTACTTC.

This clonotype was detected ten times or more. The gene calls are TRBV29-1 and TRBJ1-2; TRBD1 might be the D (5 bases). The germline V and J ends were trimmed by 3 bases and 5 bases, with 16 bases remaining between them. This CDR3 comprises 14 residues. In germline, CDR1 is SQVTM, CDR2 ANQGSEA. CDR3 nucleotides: TGCAGCGTTGACGCCGCGGGGCAAGGATATGGCTACACCTTC. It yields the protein CSVDAAGQGYGYTF. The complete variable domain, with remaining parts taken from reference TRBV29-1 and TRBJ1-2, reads SAVISQKPSRDICQRGTSLTIQCQVDSQVTMMFWYRQQPGQSLTLIATANQGSEATYESGFVIDKFPISRPNLTFSTLTVSNMSPEDSSIYLCSVDAAGQGYGYTFGSGTRLTVV.

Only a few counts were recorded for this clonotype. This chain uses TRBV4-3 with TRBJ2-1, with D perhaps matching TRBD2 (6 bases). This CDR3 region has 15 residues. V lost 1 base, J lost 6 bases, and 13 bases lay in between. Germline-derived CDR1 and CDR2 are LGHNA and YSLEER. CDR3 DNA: TGCGCCAGCAGCCAAGCCGGGACTCCCGTCAATGAGCAGTTCTTC. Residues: CASSQAGTPVNEQFF.

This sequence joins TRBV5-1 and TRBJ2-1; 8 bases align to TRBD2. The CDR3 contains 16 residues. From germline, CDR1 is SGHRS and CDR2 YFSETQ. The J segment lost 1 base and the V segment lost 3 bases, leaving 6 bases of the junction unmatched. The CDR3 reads CASSSTGTRSYNEQFF. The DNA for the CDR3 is TGCGCCAGCAGCTCGACCGGGACTAGGTCCTACAATGAGCAGTTCTTC.

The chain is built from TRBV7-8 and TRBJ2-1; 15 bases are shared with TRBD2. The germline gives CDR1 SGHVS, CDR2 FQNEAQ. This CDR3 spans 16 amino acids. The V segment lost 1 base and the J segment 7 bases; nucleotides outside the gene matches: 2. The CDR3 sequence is CASSLVGTSGRNEQFF. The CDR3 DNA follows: TGTGCCAGCAGCTTAGTCGGGACTAGCGGGAGGAATGAGCAGTTCTTC. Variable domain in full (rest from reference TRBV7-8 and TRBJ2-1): GAGVSQSPRYKVAKRGQDVALRCDPISGHVSLFWYQQALGQGPEFLTYFQNEAQLDKSGLPSDRFFAERPEGSVSTLKIQRTQQEDSAVYLCASSLVGTSGRNEQFFGPGTRLTVL.

CDR3 region: CASSLDPSNVSEQFF. CDR3 sequence (DNA): TGCGCCAGCAGCTTGGACCCTAGTAACGTCAGTGAGCAGTTCTTC. This chain links TRBV5-1 with TRBJ2-1; D is unclear. The CDR3 loop spans 15 amino acids. Trimming took off 0 bases at V and 9 bases at J, with 16 bases between the two ends. CDR1 and CDR2 from the germline V gene are SGHRS and YFSETQ.

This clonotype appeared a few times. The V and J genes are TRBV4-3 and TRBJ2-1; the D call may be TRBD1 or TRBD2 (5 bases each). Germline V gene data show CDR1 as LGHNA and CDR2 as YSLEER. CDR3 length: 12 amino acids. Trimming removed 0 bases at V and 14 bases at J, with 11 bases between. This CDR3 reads CASSQDGTAEFF. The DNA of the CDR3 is TGCGCCAGCAGCCAAGATGGGACGGCGGAGTTCTTC.

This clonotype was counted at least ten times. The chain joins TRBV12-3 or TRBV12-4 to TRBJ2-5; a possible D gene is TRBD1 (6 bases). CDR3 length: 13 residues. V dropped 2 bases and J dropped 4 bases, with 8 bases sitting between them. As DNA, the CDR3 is TGTGCCAGCAGTTTATTCAGGGGAGAGACCCAGTACTTC. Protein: CASSLFRGETQYF.

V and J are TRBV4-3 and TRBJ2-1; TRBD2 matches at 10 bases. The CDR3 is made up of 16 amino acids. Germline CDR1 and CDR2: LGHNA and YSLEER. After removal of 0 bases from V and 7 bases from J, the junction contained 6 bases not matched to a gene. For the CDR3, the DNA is TGCGCCAGCAGCCAAGATCTATTAGCGGGAGGAAATGAGCAGTTCTTC. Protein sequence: CASSQDLLAGGNEQFF.

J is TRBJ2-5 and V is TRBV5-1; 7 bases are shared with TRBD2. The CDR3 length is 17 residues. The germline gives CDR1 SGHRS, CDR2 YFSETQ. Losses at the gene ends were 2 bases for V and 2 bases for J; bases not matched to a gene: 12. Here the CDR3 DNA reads TGCGCCAGCAGCTTTGGGGCATCTAGCGGACAACAAGAGACCCAGTACTTC. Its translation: CASSFGASSGQQETQYF.

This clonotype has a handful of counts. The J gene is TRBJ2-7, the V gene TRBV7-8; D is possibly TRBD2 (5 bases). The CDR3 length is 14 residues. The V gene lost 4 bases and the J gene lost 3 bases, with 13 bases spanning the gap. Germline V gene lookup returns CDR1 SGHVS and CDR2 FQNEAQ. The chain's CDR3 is CASSSHAGLYEQYF. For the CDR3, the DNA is TGTGCCAGCAGCTCGCATGCGGGTCTCTACGAGCAGTACTTC.

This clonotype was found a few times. CDR3 region: CASSQGSSGYTF. DNA of the CDR3: TGTGCCAGCAGTCAGGGATCCAGTGGCTACACCTTC. The chain uses TRBV6-5 and TRBJ1-2; D possibly corresponds to TRBD1 (5 bases). The germline gives CDR1 MNHEY, CDR2 SVGAGI. There are 12 residues in the CDR3. Trimming stripped 5 bases from V and 7 bases from J, with 11 bases between.

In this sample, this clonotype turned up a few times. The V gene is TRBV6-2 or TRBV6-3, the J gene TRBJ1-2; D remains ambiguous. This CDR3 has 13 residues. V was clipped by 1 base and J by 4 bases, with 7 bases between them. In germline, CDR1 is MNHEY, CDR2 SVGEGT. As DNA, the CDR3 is TGTGCCAGCAGTTACTATGGGAGCTATGGCTACACCTTC. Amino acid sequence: CASSYYGSYGYTF.

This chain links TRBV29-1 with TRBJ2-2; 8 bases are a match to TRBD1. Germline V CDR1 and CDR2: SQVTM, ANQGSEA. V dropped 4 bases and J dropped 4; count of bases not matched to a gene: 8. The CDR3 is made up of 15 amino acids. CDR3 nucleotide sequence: TGCAGCGTTGGGCCGACAGGGGCGAGCACCGGGGAGCTGTTTTTT. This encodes CSVGPTGASTGELFF.

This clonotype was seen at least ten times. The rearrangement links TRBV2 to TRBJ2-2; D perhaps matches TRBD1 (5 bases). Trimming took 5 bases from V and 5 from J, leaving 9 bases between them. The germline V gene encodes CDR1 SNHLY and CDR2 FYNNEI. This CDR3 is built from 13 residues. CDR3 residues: CASSPQGTGELFF. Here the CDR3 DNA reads TGTGCCAGCAGTCCTCAGGGAACCGGGGAGCTGTTTTTT.

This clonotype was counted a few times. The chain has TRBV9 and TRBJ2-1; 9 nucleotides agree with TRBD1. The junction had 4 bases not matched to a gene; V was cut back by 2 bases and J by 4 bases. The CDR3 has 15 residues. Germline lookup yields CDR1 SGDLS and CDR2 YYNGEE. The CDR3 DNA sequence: TGTGCCAGCAGCGTCGGACAGGGGCGGTACAATGAGCAGTTCTTC. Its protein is CASSVGQGRYNEQFF.

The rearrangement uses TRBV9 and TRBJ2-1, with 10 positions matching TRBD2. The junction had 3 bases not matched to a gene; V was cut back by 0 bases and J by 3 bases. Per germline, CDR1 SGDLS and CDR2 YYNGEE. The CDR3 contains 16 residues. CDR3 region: CASSVGPSGSYNEQFF. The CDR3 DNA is TGTGCCAGCAGCGTAGGCCCTAGCGGGAGCTACAATGAGCAGTTCTTC. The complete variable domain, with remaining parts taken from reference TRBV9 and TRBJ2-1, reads DSGVTQTPKHLITATGQRVTLRCSPRSGDLSVYWYQQSLDQGLQFLIQYYNGEERAKGNILERFSAQQFPDLHSELNLSSLELGDSALYFCASSVGPSGSYNEQFFGPGTRLTVL.

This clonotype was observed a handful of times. The CDR3 DNA reads as TGTGCCAGCAGCTGGGGACAGGGGGTAAACTATAATTCACCCCTCCACTTT. Translating it yields CASSWGQGVNYNSPLHF. J is TRBJ1-6 and V is TRBV4-2, with 11 bases identical to TRBD1. CDR1 LGHNA and CDR2 YNFKEQ come from the germline V gene. After removal of 5 bases from V and 3 bases from J, the junction contained 6 bases not matched to a gene. The CDR3 totals 17 residues.

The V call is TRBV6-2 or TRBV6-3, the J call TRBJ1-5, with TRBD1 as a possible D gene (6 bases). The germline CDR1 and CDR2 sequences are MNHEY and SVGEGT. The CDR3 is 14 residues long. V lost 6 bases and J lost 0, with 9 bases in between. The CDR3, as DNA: TGTGCCAGCAGACGGGACAATAGCAATCAGCCCCAGCATTTT. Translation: CASRRDNSNQPQHF.

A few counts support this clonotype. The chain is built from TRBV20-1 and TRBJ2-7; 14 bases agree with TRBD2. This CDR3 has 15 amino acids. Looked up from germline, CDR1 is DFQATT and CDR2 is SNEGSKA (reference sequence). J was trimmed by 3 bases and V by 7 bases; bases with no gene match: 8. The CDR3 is CSGTGLAGANYEQYF. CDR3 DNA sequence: TGCAGTGGGACGGGACTAGCGGGAGCCAACTACGAGCAGTACTTC.

The CDR3, as DNA: TGTGCCAGCAGTTACGGGCGGACCACTGAAGCTTTCTTT. This sequence encodes CASSYGRTTEAFF. J is TRBJ1-1 and V is TRBV6-2 or TRBV6-3; D unclear. V was clipped by 2 bases and J by 4 bases, with 8 bases between them. This CDR3 spans 13 amino acids. Germline V gene data show CDR1 as MNHEY and CDR2 as SVGEGT.

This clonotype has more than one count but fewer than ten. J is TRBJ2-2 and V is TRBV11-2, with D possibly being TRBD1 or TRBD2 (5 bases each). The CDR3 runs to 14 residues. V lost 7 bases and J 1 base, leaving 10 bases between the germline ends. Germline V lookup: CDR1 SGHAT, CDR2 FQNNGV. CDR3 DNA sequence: TGTGCCAGCACCGGGACGATGAACACCGGGGAGCTGTTTTTT. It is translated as CASTGTMNTGELFF.